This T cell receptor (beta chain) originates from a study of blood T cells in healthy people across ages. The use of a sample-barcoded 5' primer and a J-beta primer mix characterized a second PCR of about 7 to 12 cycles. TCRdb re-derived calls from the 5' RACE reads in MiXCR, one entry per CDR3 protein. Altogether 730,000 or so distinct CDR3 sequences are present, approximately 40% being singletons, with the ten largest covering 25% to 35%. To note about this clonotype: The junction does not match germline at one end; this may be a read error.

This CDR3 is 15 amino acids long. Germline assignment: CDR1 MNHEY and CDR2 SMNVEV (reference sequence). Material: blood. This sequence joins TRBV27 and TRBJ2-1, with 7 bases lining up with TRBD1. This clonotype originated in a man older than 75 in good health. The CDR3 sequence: CVSSLYRGPYNEQFF. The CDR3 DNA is TGTGTCAGCAGTTTATATAGGGGGCCCTACAATGAGCAGTTCTTC.